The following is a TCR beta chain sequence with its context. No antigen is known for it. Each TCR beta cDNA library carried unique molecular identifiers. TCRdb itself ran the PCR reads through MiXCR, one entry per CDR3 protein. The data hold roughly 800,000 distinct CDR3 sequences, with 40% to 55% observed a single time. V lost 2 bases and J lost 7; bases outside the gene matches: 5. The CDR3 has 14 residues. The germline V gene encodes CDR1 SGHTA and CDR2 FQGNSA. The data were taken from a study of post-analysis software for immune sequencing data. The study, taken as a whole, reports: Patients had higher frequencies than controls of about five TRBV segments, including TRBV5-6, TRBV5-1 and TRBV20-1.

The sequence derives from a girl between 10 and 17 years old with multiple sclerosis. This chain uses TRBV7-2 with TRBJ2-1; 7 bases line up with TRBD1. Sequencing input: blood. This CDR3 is CASSLWGQRNEQFF. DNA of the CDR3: TGTGCCAGCAGCTTATGGGGACAGAGGAATGAGCAGTTCTTC.